The T cell receptor (beta chain) described here comes from a study of blood T cell repertoires in COVID-19. Study as a whole: Sources were T cells, B-cell-depleted T cells, or PBMCs; the material itself was cDNA or gDNA.

The method was immunoSEQ multiplex PCR; TCRdb's version includes in-frame clones alone and lacks a portion of them. The table records 120,000 to 150,000 clones, about 86% of them present only once. CDR3 length: 14 amino acids. The V gene end was trimmed by 0 bases and the J gene end by 4 bases; junction bases not matched to a gene: 0. CDR1 is SGHRS and CDR2 is YFSETQ in the germline V gene. The chain has TRBV5-1 and TRBJ1-3; 8 positions match TRBD1. This sequence was found in a human donor in a cohort sampled during active COVID-19. Material: peripheral blood. CDR3 bases: TGCGCCAGCAGCTTGGGACAGGGGGGAAACACCATATATTTT. Residues: CASSLGQGGNTIYF. The entire variable domain, with the rest obtained from reference TRBV5-1 and TRBJ1-3, is as follows: KAGVTQTPRYLIKTRGQQVTLSCSPISGHRSVSWYQQTPGQGLQFLFEYFSETQRNKGNFPGRFSGRQFSNSRSEMNVSTLELGDSALYLCASSLGQGGNTIYFGEGSWLTVV.